The clone carrying this TCR beta chain has more than one count but fewer than ten. The target antigen is unknown. Germline CDR1 and CDR2: DFQATT and SNEGSKA (reference sequence). J lost 3 bases, V lost 6 bases, and 6 bases had no gene match. The CDR3 has 14 residues. These data come from a study of T cell repertoires in cytomegalovirus infection. On the study more broadly: Indicated by public TCR beta signatures were CMV infection and matching HLA type. General observations from the study: Frequencies of public TCR beta families were cumulated, and this identified carriers of CMV plus the relevant HLA. HLA-C-restricted CMV clonotypes gave the most frequent clonotype in two of eight donors.

A single record per CDR3 protein comes from TCRdb applying MiXCR to the reads. The sample yields roughly 990,000 distinct CDR3 sequences, around 30% seen once. The origin of this receptor is a human donor in good health (CMV status not recorded). Some clones in this sample may be carry-over from other donors' samples. The chain carries TRBV20-1 and TRBJ2-5; 11 bases match TRBD1. The sample consisted of cultured CD8+ T cells from PBMCs, taken from culture after CMV antigen stimulation. CDR3 residues: CSADGTGGEETQYF. CDR3 nucleotides: TGCAGTGCAGACGGGACAGGGGGTGAAGAGACCCAGTACTTC.